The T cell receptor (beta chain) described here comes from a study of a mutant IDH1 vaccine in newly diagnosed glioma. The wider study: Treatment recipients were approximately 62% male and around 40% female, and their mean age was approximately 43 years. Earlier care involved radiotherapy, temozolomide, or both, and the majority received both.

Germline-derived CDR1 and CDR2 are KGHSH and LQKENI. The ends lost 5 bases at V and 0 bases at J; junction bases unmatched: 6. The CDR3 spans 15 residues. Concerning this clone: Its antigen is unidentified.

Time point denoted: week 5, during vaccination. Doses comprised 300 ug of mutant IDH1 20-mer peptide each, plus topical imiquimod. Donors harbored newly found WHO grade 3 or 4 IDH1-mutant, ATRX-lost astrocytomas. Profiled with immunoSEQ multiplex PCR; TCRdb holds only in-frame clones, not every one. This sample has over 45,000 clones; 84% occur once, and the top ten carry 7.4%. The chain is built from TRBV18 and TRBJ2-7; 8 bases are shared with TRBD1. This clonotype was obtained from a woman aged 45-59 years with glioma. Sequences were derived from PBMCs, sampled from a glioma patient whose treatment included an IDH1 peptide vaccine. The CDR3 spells CASSRTGIDSYEQYF. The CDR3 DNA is TGTGCCAGCTCAAGGACAGGGATAGACTCCTACGAGCAGTACTTC.